This T cell receptor beta chain was sequenced during a study of Graves' ophthalmopathy and Graves' hyperthyroidism. The germline CDR1 and CDR2 sequences are SQVTM and ANQGSEA. J lost 6 bases, V lost 6 bases, and 12 bases had no gene match. CDR3 length equals 16 residues. Remarks on this clonotype: The antigen is unknown.

TCR beta CDR3 regions were amplified from RNA transcripts. An initial RT-PCR round employing HTBI primers preceded a second-round multiplex PCR. From the multiplex PCR reads, TCRdb called clonotypes with MiXCR, one entry per CDR3 protein. This table has about 700,000 distinct CDR3 sequences, over 40% appearing once. Study conclusions and caveats: Blood also carried most expanded thyroid clonotypes exceeding 0.001 frequency.

This TCR was recovered from an adult man with Graves' ophthalmopathy. The sample comprised peripheral blood. V and J are TRBV29-1 and TRBJ2-2; 11 bases agree with TRBD2. The CDR3 nucleotides are TGCAGCGTCAAACTAGCGGGAGATTCTGGGGCCGGGGAGCTGTTTTTT. Translation gives CSVKLAGDSGAGELFF.